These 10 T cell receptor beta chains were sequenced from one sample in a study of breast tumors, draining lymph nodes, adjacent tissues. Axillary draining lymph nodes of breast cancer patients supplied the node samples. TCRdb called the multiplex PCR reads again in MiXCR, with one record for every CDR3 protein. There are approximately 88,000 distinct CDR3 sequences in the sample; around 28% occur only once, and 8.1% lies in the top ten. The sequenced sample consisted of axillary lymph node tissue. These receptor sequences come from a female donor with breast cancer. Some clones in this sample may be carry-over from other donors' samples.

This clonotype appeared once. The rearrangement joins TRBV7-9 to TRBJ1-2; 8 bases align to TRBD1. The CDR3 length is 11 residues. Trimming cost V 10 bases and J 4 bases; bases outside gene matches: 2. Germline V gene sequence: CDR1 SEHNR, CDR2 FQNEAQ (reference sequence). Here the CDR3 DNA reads TGTGCCATCGGACAGGGCTATGGCTACACCTTC. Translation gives CAIGQGYGYTF.

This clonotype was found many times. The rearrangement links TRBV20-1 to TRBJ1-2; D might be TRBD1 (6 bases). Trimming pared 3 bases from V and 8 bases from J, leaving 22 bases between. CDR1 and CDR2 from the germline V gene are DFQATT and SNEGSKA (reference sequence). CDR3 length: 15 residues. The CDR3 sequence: CSASTNRVITGGYTF. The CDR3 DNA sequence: TGCAGTGCTAGTACAAACAGGGTAATAACGGGCGGCTACACCTTC.

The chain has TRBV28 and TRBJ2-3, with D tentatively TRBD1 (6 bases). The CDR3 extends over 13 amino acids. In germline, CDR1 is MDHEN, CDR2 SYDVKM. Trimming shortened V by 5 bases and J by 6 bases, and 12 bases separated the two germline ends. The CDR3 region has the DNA TGTGCCAGCAGTGAAACAGGGTGGGATACGCAGTATTTT. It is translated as CASSETGWDTQYF.

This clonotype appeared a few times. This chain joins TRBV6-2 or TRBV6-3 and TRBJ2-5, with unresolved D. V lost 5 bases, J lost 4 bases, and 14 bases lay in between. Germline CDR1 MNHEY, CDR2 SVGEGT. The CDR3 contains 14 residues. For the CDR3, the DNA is TGTGCCAGCAGTCACGCGGATCTAAGAGAGACCCAGTACTTC. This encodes CASSHADLRETQYF.

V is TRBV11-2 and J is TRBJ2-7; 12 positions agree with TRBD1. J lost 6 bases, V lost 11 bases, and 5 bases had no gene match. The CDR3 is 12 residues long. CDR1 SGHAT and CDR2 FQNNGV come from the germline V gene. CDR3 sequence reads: CAAGTGGSEQYF. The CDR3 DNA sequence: TGTGCCGCGGGGACAGGGGGCAGCGAGCAGTACTTC.

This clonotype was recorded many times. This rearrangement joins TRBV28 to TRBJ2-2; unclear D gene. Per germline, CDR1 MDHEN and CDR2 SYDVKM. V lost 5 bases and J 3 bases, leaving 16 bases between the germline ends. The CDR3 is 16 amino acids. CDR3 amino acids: CASSPVGLAHTGELFF. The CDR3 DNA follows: TGTGCCAGCAGTCCCGTAGGTCTTGCGCACACCGGGGAGCTGTTTTTT.

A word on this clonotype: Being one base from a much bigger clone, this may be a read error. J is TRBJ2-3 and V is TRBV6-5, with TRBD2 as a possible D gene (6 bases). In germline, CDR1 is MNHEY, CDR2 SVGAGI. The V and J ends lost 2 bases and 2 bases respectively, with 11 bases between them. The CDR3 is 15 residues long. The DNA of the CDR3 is TGTGCCAGCAGTTACCCACTAGCTGACACAGATACGCAGTATTTT. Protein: CASSYPLADTDTQYF.

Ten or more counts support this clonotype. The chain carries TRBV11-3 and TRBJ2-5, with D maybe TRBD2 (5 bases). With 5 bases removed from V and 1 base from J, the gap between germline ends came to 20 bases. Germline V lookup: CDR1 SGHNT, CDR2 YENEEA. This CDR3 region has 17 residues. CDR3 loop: CASSVPRCWRAQETQYF. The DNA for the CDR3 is TGTGCCAGCAGCGTGCCCCGCTGTTGGCGGGCCCAAGAGACCCAGTACTTC.

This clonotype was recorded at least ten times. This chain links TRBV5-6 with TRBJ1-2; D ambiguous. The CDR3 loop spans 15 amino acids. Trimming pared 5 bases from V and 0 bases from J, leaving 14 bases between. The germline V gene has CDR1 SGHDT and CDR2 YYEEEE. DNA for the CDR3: TGTGCCAGCAGTCCATTGGGTGGGACTAACTATGGCTACACCTTC. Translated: CASSPLGGTNYGYTF.

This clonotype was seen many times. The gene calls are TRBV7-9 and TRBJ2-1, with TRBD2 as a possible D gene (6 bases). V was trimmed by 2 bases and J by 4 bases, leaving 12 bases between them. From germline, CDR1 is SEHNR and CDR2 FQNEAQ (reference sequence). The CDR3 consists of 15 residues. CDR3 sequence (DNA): TGTGCCAGCAGCTTAAGGGAGGAGGGGTACAATGAGCAGTTCTTC. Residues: CASSLREEGYNEQFF.